This T cell receptor (beta chain) comes out of a study of blood T cell repertoires in COVID-19. This CDR3 region has 14 residues. With V trimmed by 5 bases and J by 8 bases, 6 bases remained unmatched. CDR1 and CDR2 from the germline V gene are SGHNT and YENEEA. In the source study's methods: Using reference gene primer amplification, nucleated cell counts were estimated. Assay: immunoSEQ multiplex PCR; the TCRdb copy retains only in-frame clones and omits some. V, J and clone size derive from that table, while D and trimming were established from the DNA sequence. The sample carries around 170,000 clones, about 87% recorded once.

The chain combines TRBV11-3 with TRBJ1-2; 12 bases match TRBD1. The receptor was derived from a man in his sixties with acute or convalescent COVID-19. The sequenced sample consisted of peripheral blood. The CDR3 nucleotides are TGTGCCAGCAGCCGGGGACAGGGGGCCGGCGGCTACACCTTC. Its protein is CASSRGQGAGGYTF.